The rows below give T cell receptor beta chains drawn from one sample of a study of vaccination effects on CD4 cells after COVID-19. TCRdb's copy holds only in-frame clones and misses some; the assay was immunoSEQ multiplex PCR. Among roughly 70,000 clones listed, 74% were seen once. Antigen specificity for these receptors is unknown. Sample: CD4+ T cells from PBMCs cultured with HCoV-229E spike peptides, taken after COVID-19 vaccination. These receptor sequences come from a human donor who received a COVID-19 vaccine. Both conserved end residues are part of each CDR3. D genes are given only for firm matches. Expanded clones are given a class, and other clones once, few, many or no size at all.

J gene,clone size,D gene,V gene,CDR3 protein,CDR3 DNA
TRBJ2-1,once,NA,TRBV29-1,CSVSPGLFREQFF,TGCAGCGTTTCCCCCGGGCTGTTTAGGGAGCAGTTCTTC
TRBJ1-2,NA,TRBD1,TRBV6-4,CASSDSYRGQGYTF,TGTGCCAGCAGTGACTCGTATAGGGGGCAAGGCTACACCTTC
TRBJ1-3,NA,NA,TRBV19,CASSIARSSGNTIYF,TGTGCCAGTAGTATTGCCCGTAGCTCTGGAAACACCATATATTTT
TRBJ2-5,NA,NA,TRBV19,CASKSSGRRETQYF,TGTGCCAGTAAGTCTTCTGGAAGGCGGGAGACCCAGTACTTC
TRBJ2-5,NA,TRBD2,TRBV9,CASSLGTSGAQETQYF,TGTGCCAGCAGCCTCGGGACTAGCGGGGCCCAAGAGACCCAGTACTTC
TRBJ2-2,NA,NA,TRBV11-3,CASSFGGANTGELFF,TGTGCCAGCAGCTTTGGTGGGGCTAACACCGGGGAGCTGTTTTTT
TRBJ2-3,NA,TRBD2,TRBV7-3,CASSPNFSGGAPDTQYF,TGTGCCAGCAGCCCGAACTTTAGCGGGGGGGCTCCAGATACGCAGTATTTT
TRBJ1-2,NA,NA,TRBV12-3/TRBV12-4,CASSLGGGYGYTF,TGTGCCAGCAGTTTGGGGGGCGGCTATGGCTACACCTTC
TRBJ2-1,few,TRBD1,TRBV24-1,CATSDLGTGGIRQFF,TGTGCCACCAGTGATTTGGGGACAGGGGGAATAAGGCAGTTCTTC
TRBJ1-2,NA,NA,TRBV4-2,CASSQDLRDTYGYTF,TGTGCCAGCAGCCAAGATCTTAGGGATACCTATGGCTACACCTTC
TRBJ1-5,NA,NA,TRBV7-3,CASSLSQNQPQHF,TGTGCCAGCAGCTTATCGCAGAATCAGCCCCAGCATTTT
TRBJ1-5,NA,TRBD1,TRBV19,CASSYTGGNQPQHF,TGTGCCAGTAGTTACACAGGGGGCAATCAGCCCCAGCATTTT
TRBJ1-5,NA,NA,TRBV18,CASSPPGGGRNQPQHF,TGTGCCAGCTCACCACCGGGCGGGGGGCGAAATCAGCCCCAGCATTTT
TRBJ1-6,once,TRBD1,TRBV19,CASSKTGGRGSPLHF,TGTGCCAGTAGTAAAACAGGGGGACGCGGTTCACCCCTCCACTTT
TRBJ1-2,NA,TRBD1,TRBV6-2/TRBV6-3,CASSRDSYGYTF,TGTGCCAGCAGCCGGGACAGCTATGGCTACACCTTC
TRBJ1-5,NA,NA,TRBV5-3,CARSLGTENQPQHF,TGTGCCAGAAGCTTGGGAACGGAGAATCAGCCCCAGCATTTT
TRBJ1-1,NA,TRBD1,TRBV10-3,CAISESDRGENTEAFF,TGTGCCATCAGTGAGAGCGACAGGGGAGAGAACACTGAAGCTTTCTTT
TRBJ1-1,NA,NA,TRBV7-9,CASSLGIEAFF,TGTGCCAGCAGCTTAGGAATTGAAGCTTTCTTT
TRBJ2-5,NA,NA,TRBV7-3,CASSLTTETQYF,TGTGCCAGCAGCTTAACGACGGAGACCCAGTACTTC
TRBJ1-2,NA,NA,TRBV3-1/TRBV3-2,CASSQGGRYGWRF,TGTGCCAGCAGCCAAGGGGGAAGATATGGCTGGCGGTTC
TRBJ2-6,NA,NA,TRBV6-2/TRBV6-3,CASSYPTLQGRPSGANVLTF,TGTGCCAGCAGTTACCCGACCCTGCAAGGACGGCCCTCTGGGGCCAACGTCCTGACTTTC
TRBJ1-1,NA,NA,TRBV5-1,CASSLAGAGDTEAFF,TGCGCCAGCAGCTTGGCTGGGGCGGGGGACACTGAAGCTTTCTTT
TRBJ2-5,NA,TRBD1,TRBV29-1,CSAYRGHGETQYF,TGCAGCGCCTACAGGGGTCACGGGGAGACCCAGTACTTC
TRBJ1-1,NA,TRBD1,TRBV18,CASSRDRADTEAFF,TGTGCCAGCTCACGGGACAGGGCGGACACTGAAGCTTTCTTT
TRBJ1-5,once,NA,TRBV7-2,CASSLLEGFNQPQHF,TGTGCCAGCAGCCTATTAGAGGGGTTTAATCAGCCCCAGCATTTT
TRBJ1-3,NA,NA,TRBV5-1,CASSNGNSGNTIYF,TGCGCCAGCAGCAATGGAAACTCTGGAAACACCATATATTTT
TRBJ2-1,NA,NA,TRBV9,CASSTRGTGSYNEQFF,TGTGCCAGCAGCACCCGAGGGACCGGCTCCTACAATGAGCAGTTCTTC
TRBJ2-1,NA,TRBD2,TRBV7-2,CASSFGGTSYNEQFF,TGTGCCAGCAGCTTCGGGGGGACCTCCTACAATGAGCAGTTCTTC
TRBJ1-1,NA,NA,TRBV30,CAWRPGPQNTEAFF,TGTGCCTGGAGGCCGGGACCGCAGAACACTGAAGCTTTCTTT
TRBJ1-5,NA,TRBD1,TRBV7-2,CASSRGLDQPQHF,TGTGCCAGCAGCAGGGGGCTTGATCAGCCCCAGCATTTT
TRBJ2-2,NA,NA,TRBV24-1,CATSVGVITGELFF,TGTGCCACCAGTGTCGGCGTAATCACCGGGGAGCTGTTTTTT
TRBJ2-2,NA,TRBD2,TRBV18,CASSHWTSGGNTGELFF,TGTGCCAGCTCACACTGGACTAGCGGGGGGAACACCGGGGAGCTGTTTTTT
TRBJ2-2,NA,NA,TRBV11-3,CASSNVVANTGELFF,TGTGCCAGCAGCAACGTCGTAGCGAACACCGGGGAGCTGTTTTTT
TRBJ1-1,NA,NA,TRBV18,CASSEVLGTMNTEAFF,TGTGCCAGCTCAGAAGTACTTGGGACAATGAACACTGAAGCTTTCTTT
TRBJ1-2,few,TRBD1,TRBV19,CASSIGQGVSYGYTF,TGTGCCAGTAGTATCGGACAGGGCGTGAGCTATGGCTACACCTTC
TRBJ1-3,few,TRBD1,TRBV11-2,CASSQDQGAWNTIYF,TGTGCCAGCAGCCAGGATCAGGGGGCCTGGAACACCATATATTTT
TRBJ2-3,NA,TRBD2,TRBV3-1/TRBV3-2,CASSFSGASTDTQYF,TGTGCCAGCAGCTTCAGCGGGGCTAGCACAGATACGCAGTATTTT
TRBJ2-3,NA,NA,TRBV7-2,CASSFSPAGTDTQYF,TGTGCCAGCAGCTTTAGTCCTGCGGGCACAGATACGCAGTATTTT
TRBJ2-1,NA,TRBD2,TRBV6-5,CASSYSSSGGGEFF,TGTGCCAGCAGTTACTCGTCGTCCGGCGGGGGGGAGTTCTTC
TRBJ1-2,few,NA,TRBV4-1,CASSQDGFGQARIYGYTF,TGCGCCAGCAGCCAAGATGGATTTGGGCAGGCTCGGATCTATGGCTACACCTTC
TRBJ1-6,NA,NA,TRBV29-1,CSVRASWDNSPLHF,TGCAGCGTTCGGGCATCATGGGATAATTCACCCCTCCACTTT